This T cell receptor beta chain appears in the sequencing data of a study of breast tumors, draining lymph nodes, adjacent tissues. Study-level findings and limits: Luminal-like breast cancer showed significantly higher tumor–nontumor repertoire similarity than basal-like. Data fit most tumor T cells coming from lymph node, expanding in tumor. Tumor repertoires ranked between lymph nodes and nontumor tissue in diversity, with V and J gene preferences. The lymph node origin of tumor T cells was framed as consistent with a hypothesis, not demonstrated.

In germline, CDR1 is LNHDA, CDR2 SQIVND (reference sequence). The V end was cut by 6 bases, the J end by 5 bases, with 8 bases between. The CDR3 totals 12 residues. This clonotype was counted many times. The antigen remains unidentified. TCRdb reprocessed the multiplex PCR reads via MiXCR and lists one record per CDR3 protein. This sample carries 15,000 or so distinct CDR3 sequences, around 47% of them seen once, and the ten largest clones take more than 25%. The rearrangement joins TRBV19 to TRBJ1-5; D gene unclear. Sequenced material: tumor-adjacent breast tissue. The TCR comes from a female donor with breast cancer. Some clones in this sample may be carry-over from other donors' samples. The CDR3 DNA is TGTGCCAGTAGGGTTTACGATCAGCCCCAGCATTTT. Translation: CASRVYDQPQHF.